The 20 T cell receptor beta chains given below trace back to one sample, sequenced in a study of cytomegalovirus exposure and HLA in healthy donors. With 60 Vbeta and 13 Jbeta primers, the PCR was carried out. TCRdb's copy holds only in-frame clones and misses some; the assay was immunoSEQ multiplex PCR. The data show more than 110,000 clones, roughly 80% seen once. Sequencing was carried out using PBMCs. The receptor set was obtained from a female donor in good health and CMV-seronegative.

This clone was detected once. The rearrangement joins TRBV15 to TRBJ1-5, with 8 bases identical to TRBD1. The germline CDR1 and CDR2 sequences are LNHNV and YYDKDF (reference sequence). Unmatched junction bases numbered 6, after V lost 5 bases and J lost 3 bases. This CDR3 comprises 15 residues. The CDR3 is CATSDRDRYNQPQHF. CDR3 nucleotides: TGTGCCACCAGCGACCGGGACAGGTACAATCAGCCCCAGCATTTT.

The chain couples TRBV29-1 to TRBJ2-5; no clear D. The V gene's germline CDR1 is SQVTM and CDR2 ANQGSEA. The germline V and J ends were trimmed by 1 base and 4 bases, with 10 bases remaining between them. The CDR3 runs 13 residues. In nucleotides, the CDR3 is TGCAGCGTTGAAGGGCTAGTGCGAGAGACCCAGTACTTC. It translates to CSVEGLVRETQYF.

The rearrangement uses TRBV28 and TRBJ1-1; 9 positions agree with TRBD1. CDR3 length: 15 residues. The germline CDR1 and CDR2 sequences are MDHEN and SYDVKM. The J segment lost 2 bases and the V segment lost 6 bases, leaving 7 bases of the junction unmatched. The CDR3 nucleotides are TGTGCCAGCAGCGGTCCGGGACAGGGAAACACTGAAGCTTTCTTT. Its translation: CASSGPGQGNTEAFF.

V and J are TRBV19 and TRBJ2-1; TRBD1 might be the D (6 bases). The CDR3 runs 13 residues. In germline, CDR1 is LNHDA, CDR2 SQIVND (reference sequence). Trimming removed 7 bases at V and 2 bases at J, with 9 bases between. The CDR3 sequence is CASTGTTYNEQFF. The CDR3 DNA reads as TGTGCCAGTACCGGGACAACCTACAATGAGCAGTTCTTC.

V usage is TRBV7-9 and J usage is TRBJ2-5; 13 bases line up with TRBD2. The CDR3 has 16 residues. V lost 7 bases to trimming and J lost 5 bases; unmatched junction nucleotides: 10. CDR1 SEHNR and CDR2 FQNEAQ come from the germline V gene (reference sequence). The CDR3 coding sequence is TGTGCCAGCATCCGGACTAGCGGGAGCCTAAGGGAGACCCAGTACTTC. Translated: CASIRTSGSLRETQYF.

The chain combines TRBV19 with TRBJ2-7, with 9 bases aligning to TRBD1. The V gene's germline CDR1 is LNHDA and CDR2 SQIVND (reference sequence). The CDR3 is 14 amino acids. V dropped 7 bases and J dropped 5; count of bases not matched to a gene: 9. The CDR3 coding sequence is TGTGCCAGTACCCCGGGACAGGGCCCCCACGAGCAGTACTTC. Amino acids: CASTPGQGPHEQYF.

The genes are TRBV4-2 and TRBJ1-1; TRBD1 matches at 10 bases. With V trimmed by 3 bases and J by 5 bases, 6 bases remained unmatched. Germline assignment: CDR1 LGHNA and CDR2 YNFKEQ. The CDR3 loop spans 15 amino acids. The DNA of the CDR3 is TGTGCCAGCAGCCAGGGACAGGGGACAATAACTGAAGCTTTCTTT. This translates into CASSQGQGTITEAFF.

This clone was seen a handful of times. V is TRBV6-5 and J is TRBJ1-1, with D uncertain. The CDR3 runs to 14 residues. Germline V gene sequence: CDR1 MNHEY, CDR2 SVGAGI. Trimming took off 2 bases at V and 1 base at J, with 8 bases between the two ends. CDR3 DNA: TGTGCCAGCAGTTACGGCACAAAGAACACTGAAGCTTTCTTT. Translated, it gives CASSYGTKNTEAFF.

V is TRBV19 and J is TRBJ1-5; TRBD1 matches at 9 bases. V was clipped by 1 base and J by 2 bases; unmatched bases: 0. The CDR3 is 15 amino acids. Per the germline V gene, CDR1 is LNHDA and CDR2 is SQIVND (reference sequence). The CDR3 DNA reads TGTGCCAGTAGTATAGGGACAGGGGGCAATCAGCCCCAGCATTTT. This gives the protein CASSIGTGGNQPQHF.

The rearrangement joins TRBV2 to TRBJ1-1; D gene ambiguous. The V gene's germline CDR1 is SNHLY and CDR2 FYNNEI. The CDR3 contains 13 residues. Trimming removed 4 bases from V and 0 bases from J, with 6 bases in between. The CDR3 sequence is CASSAGMNTEAFF. CDR3 DNA: TGTGCCAGCAGTGCGGGTATGAACACTGAAGCTTTCTTT.

This sequence joins TRBV6-5 and TRBJ1-2, with 9 bases aligning to TRBD1. CDR3 length: 15 residues. V shed 5 bases and J 5 bases; nucleotides not matched to a gene: 9. Germline CDR1 reads MNHEY; CDR2 reads SVGAGI. The DNA for the CDR3 is TGTGCCAGCAGTCCTACAGGGGGCGCAGGATATGGCTACACCTTC. Translated: CASSPTGGAGYGYTF.

This chain joins TRBV6-1 and TRBJ1-2; a weak D match, TRBD1 (5 bases). This CDR3 has 13 residues. V lost 7 bases and J 7 bases, leaving 16 bases between the germline ends. Germline lookup yields CDR1 MNHNS and CDR2 SASEGT. The CDR3 nucleotides read TGTGCCAGCACTATAGGGACTGACCTTGGCTACACCTTC. Protein product: CASTIGTDLGYTF.

This clone was seen once. The V call is TRBV30, the J call TRBJ2-7, with D maybe TRBD1 (5 bases). The CDR3 totals 15 residues. Trimming took 3 bases from V and 0 from J, leaving 15 bases between them. From germline, CDR1 is GTSNPN and CDR2 SVGIG (reference sequence). The CDR3 nucleotides read TGTGCCTGGAGCGAAGGGGTCCTAAGCTCCTACGAGCAGTACTTC. Encoded protein: CAWSEGVLSSYEQYF.

The chain links TRBV28 to TRBJ1-5, with D possibly being TRBD1 (5 bases). V lost 5 bases and J lost 5, with 13 bases in between. Germline lookup yields CDR1 MDHEN and CDR2 SYDVKM. There are 14 residues in the CDR3. In DNA, the CDR3 is TGTGCCAGCAGTCCAAGAGGGACTTATCAGCCCCAGCATTTT. The encoded protein is CASSPRGTYQPQHF.

The chain links TRBV5-6 to TRBJ2-7, with 11 bases that match TRBD2. This CDR3 has 15 residues. The V gene's germline CDR1 is SGHDT and CDR2 YYEEEE. V dropped 2 bases and J dropped 8; count of bases not matched to a gene: 9. The CDR3 protein is CASSFTSGSFPQQYF. The CDR3 region has the DNA TGTGCCAGCAGCTTCACTAGCGGGAGTTTCCCGCAGCAGTACTTC.

The V gene is TRBV5-1, the J gene TRBJ1-4; 10 bases map to TRBD1. Germline V lookup: CDR1 SGHRS, CDR2 YFSETQ. The junction had 6 bases not matched to a gene; V was cut back by 3 bases and J by 7 bases. CDR3 size: 15 residues. The CDR3 sequence: CASSSTGGGSEKLFF. As DNA, the CDR3 is TGCGCCAGCAGCTCGACAGGGGGCGGAAGTGAAAAACTGTTTTTT.

The chain employs TRBV6-1 and TRBJ2-7; TRBD2 aligns across 7 bases. V lost 3 bases, J lost 3 bases, and 11 bases stayed unmatched. This CDR3 spans 16 amino acids. Germline V gives CDR1 MNHNS, CDR2 SASEGT. The CDR3 sequence: CASSDLGGWEGYEQYF. DNA for the CDR3: TGTGCCAGCAGTGATTTGGGGGGGTGGGAGGGCTACGAGCAGTACTTC.

The chain joins TRBV5-1 to TRBJ1-1; 9 bases align to TRBD1. The germline gives CDR1 SGHRS, CDR2 YFSETQ. The length of the CDR3 is 20 residues. Losses at the gene ends were 2 bases for V and 0 bases for J; bases not matched to a gene: 17. CDR3 sequence (DNA): TGCGCCAGCAGCTTCAAATCCCCGGACAGGGGATTTTTGATGAACACTGAAGCTTTCTTT. This gives the protein CASSFKSPDRGFLMNTEAFF.

This clone was seen a few times. The conserved phenylalanine or tryptophan is not found at the CDR3 terminus, so this likely reflects a read error. The DNA is left out, because the CDR3 cannot be placed on it with certainty; the CDR3 is given as TCRdb lists it. The chain has TRBV10-2 and TRBJ1-2; the table's D call, TRBD1, was not checked against the DNA. Germline V gives CDR1 WSHSY, CDR2 SAAADI. The CDR3 spans 13 amino acids, including both terminal residues. The chain's CDR3 is CASSEDRTYGYTV.

The chain carries TRBV5-1 and TRBJ2-7; TRBD1 agrees at 8 bases. The CDR3 is 16 residues long. J lost 3 bases, V lost 2 bases, and 10 bases had no gene match. Germline V CDR1 and CDR2: SGHRS, YFSETQ. The CDR3 region has the DNA TGCGCCAGCAGCTTAATAACAGGGGGGAACCTCTACGAGCAGTACTTC. Its translation is CASSLITGGNLYEQYF.